This entry lists 22 T cell receptor beta chains sequenced from one sample in a study of cytomegalovirus exposure and HLA in healthy donors. The primer mix had 60 Vbeta and 13 Jbeta primers. Sequencing used immunoSEQ multiplex PCR; TCRdb keeps in-frame clones, though not all of them. The table includes some 110,000 clones, approximately 70% detected once. The specimen was PBMCs. The receptors were sampled from a man younger than 35 in good health and CMV-seronegative.

This clone was detected a few times. The J gene is TRBJ2-5, the V gene TRBV11-2; 10 bases align to TRBD1. V shed 6 bases and J 3 bases; nucleotides not matched to a gene: 7. Germline CDR1 reads SGHAT; CDR2 reads FQNNGV. The CDR3 covers 15 residues. The DNA of the CDR3 is TGTGCCAGCAGACAACCAGGGACAGGGGAAGAGACCCAGTACTTC. It encodes CASRQPGTGEETQYF.

The chain employs TRBV11-2 and TRBJ2-7; 7 bases align to TRBD1. V lost 1 base to trimming and J lost 1 base; unmatched junction nucleotides: 7. Germline lookup yields CDR1 SGHAT and CDR2 FQNNGV. The CDR3 is 16 amino acids. CDR3 loop: CASSLGYTGASYEQYF. In DNA form, the CDR3 reads TGTGCCAGCAGCTTAGGTTACACAGGGGCATCCTACGAGCAGTACTTC.

The V and J genes are TRBV21-1 and TRBJ2-1; TRBD2 is the table's D call and was not checked against the DNA. TRBV21-1 is listed as a pseudogene. The CDR3 contains 16 residues. CDR3 in DNA: TGTGCCAGCAACCAAAAGGTAGCGGGATGGGTCAATGAGCAGTTCTTC. Amino acids: CASNQKVAGWVNEQFF.

The gene calls are TRBV29-1 and TRBJ2-1, with 8 bases fitting TRBD2. J gave up 5 bases and V 5 bases, and 2 bases lay outside the gene matches. This CDR3 spans 12 amino acids. Per germline, CDR1 SQVTM and CDR2 ANQGSEA. The CDR3 reads CSVSRGDNEQFF. DNA of the CDR3: TGCAGCGTTTCGCGGGGGGACAATGAGCAGTTCTTC.

This clone occurred once. The CDR3 DNA reads TGTGCCTGGAGCCGCGTATACAGGAAAGCTAACTATGGCTACACCTTC. This translates into CAWSRVYRKANYGYTF. This rearrangement joins TRBV30 to TRBJ1-2, with D perhaps TRBD1 (5 bases). V lost 3 bases and J 0 bases, leaving 17 bases between the germline ends. The germline V gene has CDR1 GTSNPN and CDR2 SVGIG (reference sequence). This CDR3 comprises 16 residues.

Only a few counts were recorded for this clone. J is TRBJ2-7 and V is TRBV28, with 9 bases lining up with TRBD1. Germline trimming cut 3 bases from V and 6 bases from J; bases unmatched to any gene: 9. In germline, CDR1 is MDHEN, CDR2 SYDVKM. The CDR3 runs 15 residues. CDR3 nucleotides: TGTGCCAGCAGTTTCATTATGGGACAGGGAGCCGAGCAGTACTTC. Translation gives CASSFIMGQGAEQYF.

V is TRBV9 and J is TRBJ2-7; the D gene is possibly TRBD1 (6 bases). There are 15 residues in the CDR3. The germline V gene has CDR1 SGDLS and CDR2 YYNGEE. V was trimmed by 0 bases and J by 2 bases, leaving 12 bases between them. CDR3 nucleotide sequence: TGTGCCAGCAGCGTAGAGGGGGTTGGGCCCTACGAGCAGTACTTC. Amino acids: CASSVEGVGPYEQYF.

The CDR3 DNA is TGTGCCACCAGCAGAGGGGGCAAGGGAGGAGAGACCCAGTACTTC. Amino acid sequence: CATSRGGKGGETQYF. The V and J genes are TRBV15 and TRBJ2-5; the D gene is possibly TRBD2 (6 bases). The CDR3 has 15 residues. CDR1 is LNHNV, CDR2 YYDKDF, per germline (reference sequence). With 1 base removed from V and 4 bases from J, the gap between germline ends came to 13 bases.

The CDR3 sequence: CASSLRAPPSGASSYEQYF. CDR3 sequence (DNA): TGTGCCAGCAGCTTAAGGGCTCCTCCAAGCGGGGCGAGCTCCTACGAGCAGTACTTC. The chain couples TRBV5-4 to TRBJ2-5; 7 nucleotides line up with TRBD2. The DNA end is more similar to TRBJ2-7, so the J call may be wrong. The CDR3 has 19 amino acids. Germline V gene sequence: CDR1 SGHNT, CDR2 YYREEE (reference sequence).

The rearrangement joins TRBV29-1 to TRBJ1-2; D perhaps matches TRBD1 (5 bases). Germline CDR1 reads SQVTM; CDR2 reads ANQGSEA. The V and J ends lost 5 bases and 5 bases respectively, with 12 bases between them. The CDR3 length is 12 residues. DNA of the CDR3: TGCAGCGTTCAAGGACAAGATTATGGCTACACCTTC. It encodes CSVQGQDYGYTF.

This rearrangement joins TRBV7-9 to TRBJ2-2; tentatively, D is TRBD1 (5 bases). This CDR3 has 14 amino acids. Germline V gene lookup returns CDR1 SEHNR and CDR2 FQNEAQ (reference sequence). V was cut by 5 bases and J by 0 bases, with 7 bases left in between. The CDR3 DNA follows: TGTGCCAGCAGCCCGGACACGAACACCGGGGAGCTGTTTTTT. The encoded protein is CASSPDTNTGELFF.

J is TRBJ1-5 and V is TRBV19, with a tentative D call TRBD1 (5 bases). This CDR3 contains 14 residues. Trimming removed 7 bases from V and 2 bases from J, with 12 bases in between. Germline loops: CDR1 LNHDA, CDR2 SQIVND (reference sequence). The CDR3: CASNLGVGNQPQHF. CDR3 sequence (DNA): TGTGCCAGTAACTTAGGGGTGGGCAATCAGCCCCAGCATTTT. Full variable domain (missing parts from reference TRBV19 and TRBJ1-5): DGGITQSPKYLFRKEGQNVTLSCEQNLNHDAMYWYRQDPGQGLRLIYYSQIVNDFQKGDIAEGYSVSREKKESFPLTVTSAQKNPTAFYLCASNLGVGNQPQHFGDGTRLSIL.

The count of this clone is one. Other DNA sequences in the sample encode the same CDR3. V usage is TRBV19 and J usage is TRBJ2-1, with 9 positions matching TRBD2. With 5 bases clipped from V and 5 bases from J, the junction kept 10 bases outside the gene matches. CDR1 is LNHDA, CDR2 SQIVND, per germline (reference sequence). The CDR3 sequence is 16 residues long. This CDR3 reads CASSALSGSLDNEQFF. As DNA, the CDR3 is TGTGCCAGTAGTGCGCTTAGCGGGAGCCTCGACAATGAGCAGTTCTTC.

This clone has only a few counts. The genes are TRBV5-4 and TRBJ2-1, with 8 bases identical to TRBD2. With 2 bases clipped from V and 8 bases from J, the junction kept 9 bases outside the gene matches. Germline-derived CDR1 and CDR2 are SGHNT and YYREEE (reference sequence). The CDR3 contains 15 residues. The CDR3 loop reads CASSFKREKGDEQFF. The CDR3 DNA sequence: TGTGCCAGCAGCTTCAAGCGGGAGAAGGGTGATGAGCAGTTCTTC.

This chain uses TRBV7-2 with TRBJ2-2, with a weak D call TRBD1 (5 bases). Per germline, CDR1 SGHTA and CDR2 FQGNSA. Trimming removed 5 bases at V and 2 bases at J, with 9 bases between. The CDR3 is 14 residues long. Here the CDR3 reads CASSRDRNTGELFF. As DNA, the CDR3 is TGTGCCAGCAGCAGAGACAGAAACACCGGGGAGCTGTTTTTT.

This clone was recorded once. The chain links TRBV10-2 to TRBJ2-3; no reliable D call. Trimming removed 5 bases from V and 1 base from J, with 10 bases in between. Germline V gene sequence: CDR1 WSHSY, CDR2 SAAADI. The CDR3 length is 14 residues. The CDR3 spells CASSLGERTDTQYF. As DNA, the CDR3 is TGCGCCAGCAGTCTTGGAGAGCGCACAGATACGCAGTATTTT.

The table lists this clone with a count of one. J is TRBJ1-4 and V is TRBV7-2; TRBD1 is a possible D gene (6 bases). The length of the CDR3 is 13 residues. CDR1 SGHTA and CDR2 FQGNSA come from the germline V gene. Trimming stripped 4 bases from V and 7 bases from J, with 10 bases between. The CDR3 sequence: CASSSQGGEKLFF. In nucleotides, the CDR3 is TGTGCCAGCAGCTCACAGGGTGGTGAAAAACTGTTTTTT.

The V gene is TRBV28, the J gene TRBJ2-7, with D tentatively TRBD1 (5 bases). CDR3 length: 14 amino acids. Germline lookup yields CDR1 MDHEN and CDR2 SYDVKM. Between the trimmed V and J ends, which lost 1 base and 0 bases, there was a span of 7 bases. Here the CDR3 reads CASSLSGLSYEQYF. The CDR3 DNA sequence: TGTGCCAGCAGTTTATCAGGGCTCTCCTACGAGCAGTACTTC.

The chain uses TRBV4-1 and TRBJ2-3, with D possibly TRBD1 on 6 matching bases. The ends were cut back, 0 bases at V and 1 base at J, with 20 bases in the middle. Per the germline V gene, CDR1 is MGHRA and CDR2 is YSYEKL. This CDR3 has 19 residues. The CDR3 bases are TGCGCCAGCAGCCAAGATAATAGGCAGGGGATTTTCGGCACAGATACGCAGTATTTT. Translation: CASSQDNRQGIFGTDTQYF.

The chain recombines TRBV7-2 with TRBJ2-7; TRBD1 is a possible D gene (6 bases). Germline values: CDR1 SGHTA, CDR2 FQGNSA. The V end lost 6 bases, the J end lost 6 bases, and 18 bases lay between the germline ends. The CDR3 loop spans 14 amino acids. The CDR3 loop reads CASSRVTGHGEQYF. As DNA, the CDR3 is TGTGCCAGCAGTCGCGTCACAGGGCATGGCGAGCAGTACTTC.

The CDR3 nucleotides are TGTGCCACCAACCATCCCCATGGGGGGGCGAGCGAAAAACTGTTTTTT. It specifies CATNHPHGGASEKLFF. The rearrangement uses TRBV15 and TRBJ1-4; a weak D match, TRBD1 (6 bases). This CDR3 comprises 16 residues. Per the germline V gene, CDR1 is LNHNV and CDR2 is YYDKDF (reference sequence). Trimming took 7 bases from V and 8 from J, leaving 23 bases between them.

The CDR3 reads CASSLGHLGEQYF. The CDR3 coding sequence is TGTGCCAGCAGTTTGGGGCATCTCGGCGAGCAGTACTTC. The chain combines TRBV28 with TRBJ2-7, with a tentative D call TRBD1 (5 bases). Trimming left V 3 bases short and J 6 bases short, with 12 bases between. Germline V lookup: CDR1 MDHEN, CDR2 SYDVKM. The CDR3 extends over 13 amino acids.